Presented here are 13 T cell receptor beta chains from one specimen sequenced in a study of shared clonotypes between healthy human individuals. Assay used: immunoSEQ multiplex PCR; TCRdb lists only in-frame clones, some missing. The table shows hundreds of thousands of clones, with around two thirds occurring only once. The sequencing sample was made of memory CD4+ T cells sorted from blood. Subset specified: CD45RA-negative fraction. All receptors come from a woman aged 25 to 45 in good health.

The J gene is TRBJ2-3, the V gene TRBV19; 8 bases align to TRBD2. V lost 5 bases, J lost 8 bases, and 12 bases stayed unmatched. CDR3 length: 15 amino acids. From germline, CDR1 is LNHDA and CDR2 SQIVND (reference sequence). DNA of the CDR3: TGTGCCAGTAGTGTCTCGGGAGGGACCGGGGGTACGCAGTATTTT. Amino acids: CASSVSGGTGGTQYF.

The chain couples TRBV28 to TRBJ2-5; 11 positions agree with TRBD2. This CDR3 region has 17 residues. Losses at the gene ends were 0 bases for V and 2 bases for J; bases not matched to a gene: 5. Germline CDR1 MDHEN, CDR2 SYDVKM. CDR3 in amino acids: CASSLWGLAAAQETQYF. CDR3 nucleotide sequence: TGTGCCAGCAGTTTATGGGGACTAGCGGCAGCTCAAGAGACCCAGTACTTC. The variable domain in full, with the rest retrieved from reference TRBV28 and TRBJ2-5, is DVKVTQSSRYLVKRTGEKVFLECVQDMDHENMFWYRQDPGLGLRLIYFSYDVKMKEKGDIPEGYSVSREKKERFSLILESASTNQTSMYLCASSLWGLAAAQETQYFGPGTRLLVL.

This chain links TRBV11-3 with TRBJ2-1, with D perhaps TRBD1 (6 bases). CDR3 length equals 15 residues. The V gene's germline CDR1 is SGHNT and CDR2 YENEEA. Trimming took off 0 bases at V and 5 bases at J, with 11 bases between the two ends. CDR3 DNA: TGTGCCAGCAGCTTAGATGGACAGAGAGACAATGAGCAGTTCTTC. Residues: CASSLDGQRDNEQFF.

The CDR3 loop reads CASSQDKEQETQYF. The CDR3 nucleotides read TGTGCCAGCAGCCAAGATAAAGAGCAAGAGACCCAGTACTTC. J is TRBJ2-5 and V is TRBV4-2; D not resolved. V shed 0 bases and J shed 2 bases, with 7 bases lying between them. CDR1 is LGHNA and CDR2 is YNFKEQ in the germline V gene. This CDR3 spans 14 amino acids.

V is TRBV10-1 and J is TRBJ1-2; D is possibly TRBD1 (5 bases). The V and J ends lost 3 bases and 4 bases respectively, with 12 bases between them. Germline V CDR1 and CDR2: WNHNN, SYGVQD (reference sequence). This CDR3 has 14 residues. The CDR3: CASSDSRGPYGYTF. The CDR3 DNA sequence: TGCGCCAGCAGTGATTCACGGGGACCCTATGGCTACACCTTC.

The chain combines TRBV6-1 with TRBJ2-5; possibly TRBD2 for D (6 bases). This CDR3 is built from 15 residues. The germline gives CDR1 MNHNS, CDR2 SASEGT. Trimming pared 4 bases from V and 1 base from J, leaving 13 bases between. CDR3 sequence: CASSVASAAQETQYF. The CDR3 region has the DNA TGTGCCAGCAGTGTAGCTAGCGCCGCCCAAGAGACCCAGTACTTC.

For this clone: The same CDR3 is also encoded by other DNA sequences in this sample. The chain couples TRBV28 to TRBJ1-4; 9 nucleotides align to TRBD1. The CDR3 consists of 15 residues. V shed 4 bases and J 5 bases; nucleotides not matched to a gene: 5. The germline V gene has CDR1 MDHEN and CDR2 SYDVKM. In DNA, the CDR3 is TGTGCCAGCAGTTCTCCGGGACAGGGAAATGAAAAACTGTTTTTT. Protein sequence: CASSSPGQGNEKLFF.

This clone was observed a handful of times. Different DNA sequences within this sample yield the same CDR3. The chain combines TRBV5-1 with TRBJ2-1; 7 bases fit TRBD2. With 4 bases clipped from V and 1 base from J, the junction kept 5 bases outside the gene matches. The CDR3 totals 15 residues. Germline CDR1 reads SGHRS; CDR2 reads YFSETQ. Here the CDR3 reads CASSPSSGSYNEQFF. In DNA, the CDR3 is TGCGCCAGCAGCCCATCTAGCGGTTCCTACAATGAGCAGTTCTTC.

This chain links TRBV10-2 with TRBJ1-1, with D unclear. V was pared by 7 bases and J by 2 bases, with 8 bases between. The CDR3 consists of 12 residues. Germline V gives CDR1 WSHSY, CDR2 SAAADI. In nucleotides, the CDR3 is TGCGCCAGCACCCTCGGAAACACTGAAGCTTTCTTT. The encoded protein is CASTLGNTEAFF.

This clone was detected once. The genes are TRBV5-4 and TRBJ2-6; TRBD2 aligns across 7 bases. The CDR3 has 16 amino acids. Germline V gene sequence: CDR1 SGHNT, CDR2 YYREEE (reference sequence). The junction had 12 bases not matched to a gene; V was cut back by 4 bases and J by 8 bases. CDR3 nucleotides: TGTGCCAGCAGCCCAAGAGGAGGACTAGGGACCAACGTCCTGACTTTC. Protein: CASSPRGGLGTNVLTF.

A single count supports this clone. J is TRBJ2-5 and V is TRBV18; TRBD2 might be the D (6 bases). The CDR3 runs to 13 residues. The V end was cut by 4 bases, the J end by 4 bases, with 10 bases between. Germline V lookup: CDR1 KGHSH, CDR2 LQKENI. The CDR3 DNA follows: TGTGCCAGCTCACAAAGAGCGGGAGAGACCCAGTACTTC. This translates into CASSQRAGETQYF.

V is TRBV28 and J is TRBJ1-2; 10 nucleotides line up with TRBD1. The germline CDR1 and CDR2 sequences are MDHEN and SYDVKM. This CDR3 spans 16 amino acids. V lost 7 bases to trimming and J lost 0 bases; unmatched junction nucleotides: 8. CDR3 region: CASTRVGTGANYGYTF. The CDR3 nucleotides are TGTGCCAGCACAAGAGTGGGGACAGGGGCTAACTATGGCTACACCTTC.

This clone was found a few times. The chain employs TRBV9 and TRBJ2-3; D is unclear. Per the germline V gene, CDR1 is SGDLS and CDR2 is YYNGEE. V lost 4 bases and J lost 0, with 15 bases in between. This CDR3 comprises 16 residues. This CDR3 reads CASSPRRVGSTDTQYF. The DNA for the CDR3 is TGTGCCAGCAGCCCTCGCCGGGTAGGTAGCACAGATACGCAGTATTTT.